Listed below are T cell receptor beta chains from one sample, sequenced in a study of blood T cell repertoires in COVID-19. Some clones are missing from TCRdb's copy, which holds only in-frame ones; the method was immunoSEQ multiplex PCR. The table has roughly 67,000 clones, approximately 80% seen once; the top ten hold around 6%. The specimen sequenced was peripheral blood. Every receptor here comes from a woman aged 60-75 years with acute or convalescent COVID-19. CDR3s include the opening cysteine and the closing phenylalanine or tryptophan. The D gene is left open where the match is weak. A clone size is listed for some rows: how often the clone was seen (once, few, many), or a class if it is expanded.

J gene	clone size	D gene	V gene	CDR3 protein	CDR3 DNA
TRBJ1-1	.	.	TRBV7-9	CASSLERGNTEAFF	TGTGCCAGCAGCTTAGAAAGGGGGAACACTGAAGCTTTCTTT
TRBJ2-7	.	TRBD1	TRBV5-1	CASSLPRDSSYEQYF	TGCGCCAGCAGCCTCCCACGGGACAGCTCCTACGAGCAGTACTTC
TRBJ1-2	.	TRBD1	TRBV10-3	CAISAQGANGYTF	TGTGCCATCAGTGCCCAGGGGGCCAATGGCTACACCTTC
TRBJ2-3	.	TRBD2	TRBV5-1	CASSSALAEYQSSTDTQYF	TGCGCCAGCAGCTCGGCGCTAGCGGAGTACCAATCAAGCACAGATACGCAGTATTTT
TRBJ2-7	.	.	TRBV6-2/TRBV6-3	CASSYSTAGLYEQYF	TGTGCCAGCAGTTACTCTACGGCTGGGCTCTACGAGCAGTACTTC
TRBJ2-2	.	TRBD2	TRBV18	CASSVAGNTGELFF	TGTGCCAGCTCAGTAGCGGGGAACACCGGGGAGCTGTTTTTT
TRBJ1-1	.	TRBD1	TRBV6-5	CASNRDRGGTEAFF	TGTGCCAGCAACCGGGACAGGGGCGGCACTGAAGCTTTCTTT
TRBJ2-1	.	TRBD1	TRBV6-5	CASKGTGTPDEQFF	TGTGCCAGCAAGGGGACAGGGACCCCCGATGAGCAGTTCTTC
TRBJ2-7	few	TRBD2	TRBV30	CAWSKGLAYEQYF	TGTGCCTGGAGCAAAGGACTAGCCTACGAGCAGTACTTC
TRBJ2-5	.	.	TRBV20-1	CSAFSKETQYF	TGCAGTGCTTTTAGTAAAGAGACCCAGTACTTC
TRBJ1-5	few	.	TRBV30	CAWSVQVNQPQHF	TGTGCCTGGAGTGTACAGGTTAATCAGCCCCAGCATTTT
TRBJ1-5	.	.	TRBV19	CASSIRRGREPQHF	TGTGCCAGTAGTATAAGAAGGGGAAGGGAGCCCCAGCATTTT
TRBJ1-2	.	TRBD1	TRBV5-5	CASSDRGGASYGYTF	TGTGCCAGCAGCGATCGAGGGGGCGCGAGCTATGGCTACACCTTC
TRBJ1-6	once	.	TRBV13	CASSRTGGNSPLHF	TGTGCCAGCAGCCGGACGGGGGGTAATTCACCCCTCCACTTT
TRBJ2-7	once	.	TRBV12-2	CASRLAQASGGPTSYEQYF	TGTGCAAGTCGCTTAGCGCAGGCTAGCGGGGGCCCAACTTCCTACGAGCAGTACTTC
TRBJ1-2	.	TRBD1	TRBV3-1/TRBV3-2	CASSSGTGSLSYGYTF	TGTGCCAGCAGCTCAGGGACAGGGTCTCTGTCCTATGGCTACACCTTC
TRBJ1-5	few	.	TRBV2	CASSRQFAQPQHF	TGTGCCAGCAGTCGACAGTTCGCCCAGCCCCAGCATTTT
TRBJ1-2	medium-sized	.	TRBV19	CASSPAGSAVLGYTF	TGTGCCAGTAGCCCGGCGGGTTCGGCAGTTCTTGGCTACACCTTC
TRBJ1-1	.	TRBD1	TRBV3-1/TRBV3-2	CASTTTGGTEAFF	TGTGCCAGCACCACAACAGGGGGAACTGAAGCTTTCTTT
TRBJ2-1	.	TRBD2	TRBV6-5	CASSSAGSHKEQFF	TGTGCCAGCAGTTCAGCGGGGAGCCACAAGGAGCAGTTCTTC
TRBJ2-1	.	TRBD1	TRBV19	CASSIEFEQGTYNEQFF	TGTGCCAGTAGTATCGAGTTTGAACAGGGGACCTACAATGAGCAGTTCTTC
TRBJ1-1	many	.	TRBV6-5	CASSYSLGLTEAFF	TGTGCCAGCAGTTACTCGCTAGGTCTCACTGAAGCTTTCTTT